This TCR beta chain was observed in a study of blood T cell repertoires in COVID-19. Study context: Acute and convalescent COVID-19 specimens originated in the United States, Italy and Spain. The analysed material was cDNA or gDNA that came from T cells, B-cell-depleted T cells, or PBMCs.

The V end lost 6 bases, the J end lost 8 bases, and 16 bases lay between the germline ends. This CDR3 has 13 residues. The germline CDR1 and CDR2 sequences are MNHEY and SVGAGI. This clone was detected only a few times. Method: immunoSEQ multiplex PCR; TCRdb's copy keeps in-frame clones and lacks some. The sample holds roughly 190,000 clones; around four fifths are singletons and the top ten take 20%. This sequence originates from a human donor in a cohort sampled during active COVID-19. The rearrangement joins TRBV6-5 to TRBJ1-2; D call uncertain. Source material: peripheral blood. CDR3 sequence reads: CASRTIQSAGYTF. CDR3 nucleotide sequence: TGTGCCAGCAGAACCATACAGTCCGCAGGCTACACCTTC.